The rows below give T cell receptor beta chains drawn from one sample of a study of blood T cell repertoires in COVID-19. Sequencing was performed with immunoSEQ multiplex PCR; in TCRdb, only in-frame clones are kept and a portion is missing. The sample gives 200,000 to 250,000 clones, 70% to 90% of which show up once; 3% to 3.5% is in the top ten. The specimen sequenced was peripheral blood. The source is a man aged 18 to 35 with active or convalescent COVID-19. Both conserved end residues are part of each CDR3. The D gene is left open where the match is weak. Not all rows give a size; the values are once, few, many and, for expanded clones, a class.

J,D,size,V,DNA,CDR3
TRBJ2-3,TRBD2,NA,TRBV24-1,TGTGCCACCAGGGAACGGGACTACACAGATACGCAGTATTTT,CATRERDYTDTQYF
TRBJ2-2,NA,once,TRBV19,TGTGCCAGTAGTCAACTCGGACATGACGGGGAGCTGTTTTTT,CASSQLGHDGELFF
TRBJ2-5,TRBD2,NA,TRBV4-1,TGCGCCAGCAGCCAGGAACCCGGGACTAGCGGAAGAGAGACCCAGTACTTC,CASSQEPGTSGRETQYF
TRBJ2-1,NA,NA,TRBV5-6,TGTGCCAGCAGCTCCGGGACTGGGAATGAGCAGTTCTTC,CASSSGTGNEQFF
TRBJ2-3,TRBD2,NA,TRBV28,TGTGCCAGCAGTTCCAAGCGGGAGGGCCGTACAGATACGCAGTATTTT,CASSSKREGRTDTQYF
TRBJ2-7,TRBD1,NA,TRBV28,TGTGCCAGCAGTCTCCGGGACAGCTACGAGCAGTACTTC,CASSLRDSYEQYF
TRBJ2-1,TRBD2,NA,TRBV5-6,TGTGCCAGCAGAGCCCTTAGCGGGGCTCTATACAATGAGCAGTTCTTC,CASRALSGALYNEQFF
TRBJ1-2,NA,NA,TRBV6-1,TGTGCCAGCAGTGAAGTCCAGGGTTCGTTTAACTATGGCTACACCTTC,CASSEVQGSFNYGYTF
TRBJ2-7,TRBD2,NA,TRBV4-2,TGTGCCAGCAGCCAACGGGCGGGAGGGCCGGAGGAGCAGTACTTC,CASSQRAGGPEEQYF
TRBJ1-2,TRBD1,NA,TRBV7-2,TGTGCCAGCAGCCGGGACAGGGCTAGTAACTATGGCTACACCTTC,CASSRDRASNYGYTF
TRBJ2-7,NA,few,TRBV28,TGTGCCAGCAGCACCCGGGGGGCGGGGCTATCCTACGAGCAGTACTTC,CASSTRGAGLSYEQYF
TRBJ2-5,TRBD2,NA,TRBV5-6,TGTGCCAGCGAGCGACTAGCGGGGCGCAGGTACCAAGAGACCCAGTACTTC,CASERLAGRRYQETQYF
TRBJ2-7,TRBD2,NA,TRBV5-1,TGCGCCAGCAGCCTACAAGGGACTAGCGGTTCCTACGAGCAGTACTTC,CASSLQGTSGSYEQYF
TRBJ1-2,NA,NA,TRBV6-5,TGTGCCAGCAGTTACGCTCCTGAGGGTCGGGGCTACACCTTC,CASSYAPEGRGYTF
TRBJ2-1,NA,NA,TRBV5-5,TGTGCCAGCATCTTTAGTTTGAGCTCCTACAATGAGCAGTTCTTC,CASIFSLSSYNEQFF
TRBJ1-1,TRBD1,NA,TRBV5-1,TGCGCCAGCAGTGCTGGGACAGGGGCGGCGAACACTGAAGCTTTCTTT,CASSAGTGAANTEAFF
TRBJ2-1,TRBD2,NA,TRBV29-1,TGCAGCGTTGAAGGCGGGGGGACCTACAATGAGCAGTTCTTC,CSVEGGGTYNEQFF
TRBJ1-2,NA,NA,TRBV18,TGTGCCAGCTCACCACCGCAGGGGATATCTATAGTCTATGGCTACACCTTC,CASSPPQGISIVYGYTF
TRBJ2-2,TRBD1,NA,TRBV4-3,TGCGCCAGCAGCCAAGTGGGACAGGGTAAAGGGGACACCGGGGAGCTGTTTTTT,CASSQVGQGKGDTGELFF
TRBJ1-4,TRBD1,once,TRBV7-2,TGTGCCAGCAGCTCACAGACAGGGTTCGGTGAAAAACTGTTTTTT,CASSSQTGFGEKLFF
TRBJ1-1,NA,NA,TRBV29-1,TGCAGCGTTCTTACAGGGAGGAACACTGAAGCTTTCTTT,CSVLTGRNTEAFF
TRBJ1-1,NA,few,TRBV6-6,TGTGCCAGCATCAGAGGAGGGGGGGCCAACACTGAAGCTTTCTTT,CASIRGGGANTEAFF
TRBJ2-1,NA,NA,TRBV28,TGTGCCAGCAGTTTCGACGGGTATTCCGGATCAGACAATGAGCAGTTCTTC,CASSFDGYSGSDNEQFF
TRBJ2-3,TRBD2,NA,TRBV5-1,TGCGCCAGCTTGCGGGGGGGCAGCACAGATACGCAGTATTTT,CASLRGGSTDTQYF
TRBJ2-3,NA,NA,TRBV11-2,TGTGCCAGCAGCGTCGGACTTACAGATACGCAGTATTTT,CASSVGLTDTQYF
TRBJ1-2,NA,NA,TRBV5-1,TGCGCCAGCAGCTTGGTCTCTCCCTCACTGGGCTACACCTTC,CASSLVSPSLGYTF
TRBJ2-1,TRBD2,NA,TRBV28,TGTGCCAGCAGTCCCCGTGGTAGCGGGATTGGTGAGCAGTTCTTC,CASSPRGSGIGEQFF
TRBJ1-2,TRBD1,NA,TRBV12-3/TRBV12-4,TGTGCCAGCAGTGGAGGACAGGCCTATGGCTACACCTTC,CASSGGQAYGYTF
TRBJ1-5,NA,NA,TRBV27,TGTGCCAGCAGTTGGACAGTAGGTCAGCCCCAGCATTTT,CASSWTVGQPQHF
TRBJ2-5,TRBD2,once,TRBV10-3,TGTGCCATCAGTGAGAGAGGCGGGACTAGCGGGGCGCAAGGACAAGAGACCCAGTACTTC,CAISERGGTSGAQGQETQYF
TRBJ2-7,NA,few,TRBV28,TGTGCCAGCAGTCAGGGGGGAGAGACCTACGAGCAGTACTTC,CASSQGGETYEQYF
TRBJ1-5,TRBD1,NA,TRBV28,TGTGCCAGCAGTTACTACTCGACAGGGAATAGCAATCAGCCCCAGCATTTT,CASSYYSTGNSNQPQHF
TRBJ1-1,NA,NA,TRBV28,TGTGCCAGCAGTTCGAGAAGTGAAGCTTTCTTT,CASSSRSEAFF
TRBJ2-7,TRBD1,NA,TRBV18,TGTGCCAGCTCATACAAAGAGACAGGGGGCGAGCAGTACTTC,CASSYKETGGEQYF
TRBJ2-7,NA,few,TRBV7-9,TGTGCCAGCAGCGGGGCTGGCCCCCACGAGCAGTACTTC,CASSGAGPHEQYF
TRBJ1-4,TRBD1,NA,TRBV3-1/TRBV3-2,TGTGCCAGCAGCCAGGACAGGGCGACTAATGAAAAACTGTTTTTT,CASSQDRATNEKLFF
TRBJ1-6,TRBD1,NA,TRBV15,TGTGCCACCAGCAGAGTTGTGGGACAGGGACCTTATAATTCACCCCTCCACTTT,CATSRVVGQGPYNSPLHF
TRBJ1-2,TRBD1,few,TRBV27,TGTGCCAGCAGACACACAGGGGCAGGGTATGGCTACACCTTC,CASRHTGAGYGYTF
TRBJ2-2,NA,NA,TRBV4-2,TGTGCCAGCAGCCAAGGGGGAGCCTTGGGCTTCGGGGAGCTGTTTTTT,CASSQGGALGFGELFF
TRBJ1-1,NA,NA,TRBV15,TGTGCCACCAGCAGAGGCGTCAACAGTCAAGCTTTCTTT,CATSRGVNSQAFF